This paragraph covers one T cell receptor (beta chain) sequence. Antigen unknown. This sample is drawn from a study of cytotoxic CD8 clonotypes in ibrutinib-treated CLL. Study at large: The patients, around 10 relapsed/refractory and roughly 15 treatment-naive, included about 18 who were IGHV unmutated. Findings of the study overall: Different sampling times were used for sustained-remission and progressing patients. Researchers report that baseline clonality outpaced age-matched healthy donors and tracked circulating CD8+ T-cell counts. Treatment saw public clonotypes, which were uncommon, either contract or stay stable.

CDR3 size: 17 residues. Germline-derived CDR1 and CDR2 are SGHRS and YFSETQ. Between the trimmed V and J ends, which lost 3 bases and 7 bases, there was a span of 25 bases. The method was immunoSEQ multiplex PCR; TCRdb's version includes in-frame clones alone and lacks a portion of them. The table lists some 300,000 clones, approximately 80% of them singletons. V is TRBV5-1 and J is TRBJ1-2; D not resolved. Sequencing used PBMCs, obtained before ibrutinib treatment. This receptor was obtained from a human donor with chronic lymphocytic leukemia. Written as DNA, the CDR3 is TGCGCCAGCAGCTCGGCCCCTACTGGACTGTACGGCGGTGGCTACACCTTC. Its translation: CASSSAPTGLYGGGYTF.